This is a list of T cell receptor beta chains from one sample in a study of immune evolution from preneoplasia to lung adenocarcinoma. Assay used: immunoSEQ multiplex PCR; TCRdb lists only in-frame clones, some missing. The data contain roughly 7,000 clones, around 84% of them seen just once; the ten biggest clones take up 3% to 3.5%. The sample comprised FFPE lung adenocarcinoma in situ tissue. These receptor sequences come from a donor at least 70 years old with lung adenocarcinoma. Both conserved end residues are part of each CDR3. A D gene is named only where the DNA matches it firmly. Only part of the rows carry a size: once, few, many, or a class if the clone is expanded.

-	-	TRBV25-1	TRBJ1-4	TGTGCCAGCAGTGAGCCAGGGGCTAATGAAAAACTGTTTTTT	CASSEPGANEKLFF
-	-	TRBV10-3	TRBJ2-1	TGTGCCATCAGCCGAGGGGCTCCATCTAGGGGCAATGAGCAGTTCTTC	CAISRGAPSRGNEQFF
TRBD1	few	TRBV27	TRBJ1-4	TGTGCCAGCAGTGATAGACAGGGGGTGCTTGAAAAACTGTTTTTT	CASSDRQGVLEKLFF
-	-	TRBV15	TRBJ2-3	TGTGCCACCAGCAGAGGGGCCTCTAAGGACACAGATACGCAGTATTTT	CATSRGASKDTDTQYF
-	-	TRBV28	TRBJ1-5	TGTGCCAGCTCGGGGGGCGAGGGTCAGCCCCAGCATTTT	CASSGGEGQPQHF
TRBD1	-	TRBV18	TRBJ2-7	TGTGCCAGCTCAAACAGGGGTGGTATTGGGGAGCAGTACTTC	CASSNRGGIGEQYF
-	-	TRBV15	TRBJ1-4	TGTGCCACCAGCAGAGACAGGGAGGCGAGTGAAAAACTGTTTTTT	CATSRDREASEKLFF
TRBD2	-	TRBV7-3	TRBJ2-2	TGTGCCAGCAGCTTAGTTAGCGGGGGGGTCACCGGGGAGCTGTTTTTT	CASSLVSGGVTGELFF
-	-	TRBV29-1	TRBJ2-3	TGCAGCGCTCGGAGCCAAGCAGATACGCAGTATTTT	CSARSQADTQYF
-	-	TRBV30	TRBJ2-3	TGTGCCTGGGGCCCTTTATTAATCACAGATACGCAGTATTTT	CAWGPLLITDTQYF
-	-	TRBV15	TRBJ2-6	TGTGCCACCAGCAGAGATCAGGGCTCTGGGGCCAACGTCCTGACTTTC	CATSRDQGSGANVLTF
-	-	TRBV4-1	TRBJ1-2	TGCGCCAGCAGCCAAGGGTGGGGAGGGGTGGGCTATGGCTACACCTTC	CASSQGWGGVGYGYTF
-	few	TRBV6-5	TRBJ2-5	TGTGCCAGCAGTTTTTATGGGGCCCAGTACTTC	CASSFYGAQYF
TRBD2	-	TRBV30	TRBJ2-3	TGTGCCTGGCTTCCAGCCGGGACTAGCGGGAGCACAGATACGCAGTATTTT	CAWLPAGTSGSTDTQYF
-	-	TRBV30	TRBJ2-3	TGTGCCTGGAGTTTCCTATCCCGCACAGATACGCAGTATTTT	CAWSFLSRTDTQYF
-	-	TRBV19	TRBJ2-7	TGTGCCAGTAGTATGAGCGTGGAAGAGCAGTACTTC	CASSMSVEEQYF
-	-	TRBV5-1	TRBJ2-7	TGCGCCAGCAGCGGTCCCTCCGCGAACTCCTACGAGCAGTACTTC	CASSGPSANSYEQYF
TRBD1	-	TRBV30	TRBJ1-1	TGTGCCTGGAGCTGGACAGGGAACACTGAAGCTTTCTTT	CAWSWTGNTEAFF
TRBD2	-	TRBV11-2	TRBJ2-2	TGTGCCAGCAGCATAGCGGGACCAAACACCGGGGAGCTGTTTTTT	CASSIAGPNTGELFF
-	-	TRBV5-4	TRBJ1-2	TGTGCCAGCAGCCGGGGTGTCCAGGATTATGGCTACACCTTC	CASSRGVQDYGYTF
-	-	TRBV30	TRBJ1-6	TGTGCCTGGAGTCCAAGTGATTCACCCCTCCACTTT	CAWSPSDSPLHF
TRBD1	-	TRBV27	TRBJ2-3	TGTGCCAGCAGCGGACAGGGAACAGATACGCAGTATTTT	CASSGQGTDTQYF
TRBD1	-	TRBV5-1	TRBJ2-7	TGCGCCAGCAGCCCGGGGACAGGTTTTACCTACGAGCAGTACTTC	CASSPGTGFTYEQYF
TRBD2	few	TRBV27	TRBJ2-5	TGTGCCAGCAGTTACACCTCTCGCGGGAGTATAAAGACCCAGTACTTC	CASSYTSRGSIKTQYF
-	-	TRBV12-5	TRBJ2-7	TGTGCTAGTGGCCCCGAGGGGGGGGGCGAGCAGTACTTC	CASGPEGGGEQYF
TRBD2	-	TRBV7-2	TRBJ2-3	TGTGCCAGCAGCGCCCGACTAGCGGCCAACACAGATACGCAGTATTTT	CASSARLAANTDTQYF
TRBD1	-	TRBV29-1	TRBJ1-1	TGCAGCACACGACAGGGAAGGAACACTGAAGCTTTCTTT	CSTRQGRNTEAFF
-	-	TRBV4-1	TRBJ2-7	TGCGCCAGCAGCCAAGGTGCCGGAACCTACGAGCAGTACTTC	CASSQGAGTYEQYF
-	-	TRBV2	TRBJ2-2	TGTGCCAGCACTCCTTACACCGGGGAGCTGTTTTTT	CASTPYTGELFF
-	-	TRBV5-4	TRBJ2-6	TGTGCCAGCAGCTACCCGGGCCAGGGTCGAAGGGCCAACGTCCTGACTTTC	CASSYPGQGRRANVLTF
-	-	TRBV2	TRBJ2-2	TGTGCCAGCAGTGAGCAGGGGAACACCGGGGAGCTGTTTTTT	CASSEQGNTGELFF
-	-	TRBV6-4	TRBJ1-2	TGTGCCAGCAGCCATGGGGGGAACTATGGCTACACCTTC	CASSHGGNYGYTF
-	once	TRBV10-2	TRBJ1-4	TGCGCCAGCAGTCGTAACTTCGCTAATGAAAAACTGTTTTTT	CASSRNFANEKLFF
-	once	TRBV2	TRBJ1-5	TGTGCCAGCAGGATTGGGCAGGGATATCAGCCCCAGCATTTT	CASRIGQGYQPQHF
-	-	TRBV29-1	TRBJ1-2	TGCAGCGTTGTTTCAGGCCTCTATGGCTACACCTTC	CSVVSGLYGYTF
-	once	TRBV27	TRBJ2-1	TGTGCCAGCAGCCCCCCCGGGGGAGCGGGGCAGTTCTTC	CASSPPGGAGQFF
-	-	TRBV19	TRBJ1-2	TGTGCCAGTAGAGACGGGGGCGGCCCCTATGGCTACACCTTC	CASRDGGGPYGYTF
-	-	TRBV2	TRBJ2-1	TGTGCCAGCAGAGTAAGGGGGAGCTCCTACAATGAGCAGTTCTTC	CASRVRGSSYNEQFF
TRBD2	medium-sized	TRBV4-1	TRBJ2-7	TGCGCCAGCAGCTCCAGACTAGCCGAAACCTACGAGCAGTACTTC	CASSSRLAETYEQYF
-	-	TRBV27	TRBJ2-7	TGTGCCAGCAGTTTATCTCCTTCTTACGAGCAGTACTTC	CASSLSPSYEQYF
-	-	TRBV19	TRBJ2-3	TGTGCCAGTAGTATAGTCCACACAGATACGCAGTATTTT	CASSIVHTDTQYF
TRBD1	-	TRBV6-6	TRBJ1-4	TGTGCCAGCAGACCTACAGGGGTTACTAATGAAAAACTGTTTTTT	CASRPTGVTNEKLFF
-	once	TRBV7-9	TRBJ2-7	TGTGCCAGCAGCCGCGGTTACGAGCAGTACTTC	CASSRGYEQYF
-	-	TRBV14	TRBJ2-1	TGTGCCAGCAGCCAAGATCCAAGGCGGGTCTCCTACAATGAGCAGTTCTTC	CASSQDPRRVSYNEQFF
TRBD1	-	TRBV10-3	TRBJ1-5	TGTGCCATCAGCGACAGGGGAGGTGATCAGCCCCAGCATTTT	CAISDRGGDQPQHF
TRBD1	-	TRBV5-6	TRBJ1-4	TGTGCCAGCATCTTGACAGGGTCGGATGAAAAACTGTTTTTT	CASILTGSDEKLFF
-	-	TRBV30	TRBJ1-3	TGTGCCTGGAGTGTAGGACACTCTGGAAACACCATATATTTT	CAWSVGHSGNTIYF
-	-	TRBV5-1	TRBJ2-3	TGCGCCAGCAGCATGGGGGACACTAAAAGAGATACGCAGTATTTT	CASSMGDTKRDTQYF
TRBD1	-	TRBV5-1	TRBJ1-2	TGCGCCAGCAGCTTGGGTACAGGGGGTAGGGATAACTATGGCTACACCTTC	CASSLGTGGRDNYGYTF
TRBD1	-	TRBV6-1	TRBJ2-4	TGTGCCAGCAGCTTGACAGGGGGCGCCCAAAACATTCAGTACTTC	CASSLTGGAQNIQYF
TRBD2	few	TRBV5-6	TRBJ2-1	TGTGCCAGCATCACCTCCGGGGGGAATGAGCAGTTCTTC	CASITSGGNEQFF